This TCR beta chain appears in the sequencing data of a study of blood T cell repertoires in COVID-19. On the study more broadly: Acute and convalescent COVID-19 samples came from the United States, Italy and Spain. Sources were T cells, B-cell-depleted T cells, or PBMCs; the material itself was cDNA or gDNA.

Seattle cases were enrolled at active infection and followed longitudinally. The germline V and J ends were trimmed by 4 bases and 4 bases, with 10 bases remaining between them. The V gene's germline CDR1 is SGHTA and CDR2 FQGTGA. The CDR3 sequence is 13 residues long. In the authors' workflow: Amplification of reference gene primers was used by the study to estimate nucleated cell counts. This table comes from immunoSEQ multiplex PCR, and its TCRdb copy is limited to in-frame clones, with some not included. The V and J calls and the clone size are those of that table, but D and trimming were determined from the DNA. The sample has fewer than 300,000 clones; approximately 84% are singletons.

This rearrangement joins TRBV7-3 to TRBJ1-1; possible D gene TRBD1, 6 bases. Input material: peripheral blood. The TCR sequence derives from a man aged 50 to 60 with COVID-19, enrolled during active disease. CDR3 nucleotide sequence: TGTGCCAGCAGCTCACAGGGTTCCACTGAAGCTTTCTTT. Amino acids: CASSSQGSTEAFF.